This T cell receptor (beta chain) was profiled in a study of T cell responses to AZD1222 COVID-19 vaccine. Findings and caveats of the study: The peak T cell response came first, and repertoires were sampled only after it. Mapped onto spike, vaccine-associated CD4 TCRs spanned it and were dominant at 160-218 and 743-854.

The CDR3 contains 14 residues. Germline V lookup: CDR1 SGHKS, CDR2 YYEKEE (reference sequence). V lost 3 bases and J 3 bases, leaving 13 bases between the germline ends. Pooling was applied to second doses at about 4 or about 12 weeks. As to this clone: Its antigen is as yet unknown.

The table came from immunoSEQ multiplex PCR; TCRdb's copy has only in-frame clones and leaves some out. The sample shows under 150,000 clones, roughly nine tenths of them seen only once. V is TRBV5-5 and J is TRBJ2-7, with D perhaps given as TRBD1 or TRBD2 (5 bases each). This sample comprised peripheral blood, obtained 28 days after the second AZD1222 dose. This clonotype originated in an adult who received the AZD1222 COVID-19 vaccine. The CDR3 sequence is CASSSVGTNYEQYV. CDR3 coding DNA: TGTGCCAGCAGCTCAGTGGGGACGAACTACGAGCAGTACGTC.